Below are 18 T cell receptor beta chains sequenced from a single sample in a study of technical replicates of blood from a handful of donors. The repertoire was sequenced with immunoSEQ multiplex PCR; TCRdb's copy has only in-frame clones and lacks some. The sample includes 60,000 to 80,000 clones, roughly 90% of them seen just once. The sample comprised PBMCs. The receptor source for this set is a human donor in good health. Some clones in this sample may be carry-over from other donors' samples.

The rearrangement links TRBV27 to TRBJ1-4, with 8 bases identical to TRBD1. Germline CDR1 and CDR2: MNHEY and SMNVEV (reference sequence). CDR3 length: 16 residues. The V segment lost 4 bases and the J segment 4 bases; nucleotides outside the gene matches: 8. Here the CDR3 DNA reads TGTGCCAGCAGTTCCGGGACAGGACTTTATAATGAAAAACTGTTTTTT. It specifies CASSSGTGLYNEKLFF.

The chain employs TRBV19 and TRBJ2-2; no reliable D call. Germline values: CDR1 LNHDA, CDR2 SQIVND (reference sequence). V lost 5 bases to trimming and J lost 2 bases, with 9 bases between them. CDR3 length: 14 amino acids. CDR3 bases: TGTGCCAGTAGTTTCCAGATAAACACCGGGGAGCTGTTTTTT. This encodes CASSFQINTGELFF.

CDR3 sequence reads: CASSLGDSLYNYGYTF. CDR3 DNA: TGTGCCAGCAGCTTGGGAGACAGTCTCTATAACTATGGCTACACCTTC. The rearrangement uses TRBV5-5 and TRBJ1-2; the D gene is possibly TRBD1 (5 bases). CDR1 and CDR2 from the germline V gene are SGHKS and YYEKEE (reference sequence). V shed 0 bases and J shed 1 base, with 13 bases lying between them. The CDR3 has 16 amino acids.

The J gene is TRBJ1-1, the V gene TRBV6-5; D unclear. Trimming stripped 6 bases from V and 1 base from J, with 12 bases between. Germline loops: CDR1 MNHEY, CDR2 SVGAGI. The CDR3 sequence is 14 residues long. In nucleotides, the CDR3 is TGTGCCAGCAGGAGACACACAACGAACACTGAAGCTTTCTTT. Protein product: CASRRHTTNTEAFF.

The CDR3 reads CASSSGVWGEETQYF. CDR3 DNA sequence: TGTGCCAGCAGCAGCGGCGTCTGGGGGGAAGAGACCCAGTACTTC. This chain links TRBV7-3 with TRBJ2-5; a possible D gene is TRBD2 (6 bases). The CDR3 has 15 amino acids. V was shortened by 5 bases and J by 3 bases, with 16 bases between the two germline ends. CDR1 and CDR2 from the germline V gene are SGHTA and FQGTGA.

This clone was observed a few times. This sequence joins TRBV4-3 and TRBJ2-3, with TRBD2 identical over 12 bases. Germline-derived CDR1 and CDR2 are LGHNA and YSLEER. The V gene end was trimmed by 0 bases and the J gene end by 4 bases; junction bases not matched to a gene: 2. The length of the CDR3 is 16 residues. In DNA, the CDR3 is TGCGCCAGCAGCCAAGACCTAGCGGGGGGGCCAGATACGCAGTATTTT. Amino acids: CASSQDLAGGPDTQYF.

The CDR3 is CASSVDGDTSGNTIYF. The CDR3 DNA reads as TGTGCCAGCAGCGTAGATGGGGACACCTCTGGAAACACCATATATTTT. The chain couples TRBV9 to TRBJ1-3; D might be TRBD1 (6 bases). Trimming shortened V by 0 bases and J by 0 bases, and 10 bases separated the two germline ends. CDR1 SGDLS and CDR2 YYNGEE come from the germline V gene. The CDR3 is 16 residues long.

The chain has TRBV7-2 and TRBJ1-1; TRBD1 agrees at 7 bases. Trimming at V came to 4 bases and at J to 4 bases, leaving 3 bases not matched to a gene. This CDR3 is built from 13 residues. The germline V gene has CDR1 SGHTA and CDR2 FQGNSA. The CDR3 loop is CASSSQGLTEAFF. The DNA of the CDR3 is TGTGCCAGCAGCTCACAGGGGCTCACTGAAGCTTTCTTT.

The chain couples TRBV5-6 to TRBJ2-3; TRBD2 aligns across 8 bases. CDR1 and CDR2 (germline): SGHDT, YYEEEE. Losses at the gene ends were 4 bases for V and 2 bases for J; bases not matched to a gene: 15. The CDR3 spans 18 residues. Here the CDR3 reads CASSPRIRSGVVTDTQYF. CDR3 in DNA: TGTGCCAGCAGCCCACGAATCCGTAGCGGGGTAGTCACAGATACGCAGTATTTT.

The chain joins TRBV7-3 to TRBJ1-1; D is ambiguous. Germline CDR1 reads SGHTA; CDR2 reads FQGTGA. V gave up 4 bases and J gave up 4 bases, with 10 bases separating them. There are 13 residues in the CDR3. CDR3 in amino acids: CASSSREGTEAFF. For the CDR3, the DNA is TGTGCCAGCAGCTCCCGAGAGGGCACTGAAGCTTTCTTT. Looking up the rest from reference TRBV7-3 and TRBJ1-1 gives the full variable domain: GAGVSQTPSNKVTEKGKYVELRCDPISGHTALYWYRQSLGQGPEFLIYFQGTGAADDSGLPNDRFFAVRPEGSVSTLKIQRTERGDSAVYLCASSSREGTEAFFGQGTRLTVV.

The CDR3 DNA is TGCGCCAGCAGCGGAACCCCTAGCGGCGGCTTCAAAAACATTCAGTACTTC. It specifies CASSGTPSGGFKNIQYF. The V call is TRBV5-1, the J call TRBJ2-4; 7 bases map to TRBD2. V shed 4 bases, J shed 3 bases, and the junction held 13 bases outside the gene matches. This CDR3 region has 17 residues. CDR1 is SGHRS, CDR2 YFSETQ, per germline.

The rearrangement uses TRBV4-3 and TRBJ1-4; tentatively, D is TRBD1 (5 bases). Germline CDR1 is LGHNA and CDR2 is YSLEER. CDR3 length: 14 amino acids. V lost 4 bases and J lost 7, with 13 bases in between. CDR3 sequence (DNA): TGCGCCAGCAGCCCGGGGGAAGCCGGTGAAAAACTGTTTTTT. Translating gives CASSPGEAGEKLFF.

The V and J genes are TRBV6-5 and TRBJ2-7; D gene ambiguous. Trimming removed 6 bases at V and 2 bases at J, with 14 bases between. Germline V gives CDR1 MNHEY, CDR2 SVGAGI. The CDR3 has 14 amino acids. The CDR3 DNA reads as TGTGCCAGCAGCCCGGTGGAAGGAGCCTACGAGCAGTACTTC. It codes for CASSPVEGAYEQYF.

This rearrangement joins TRBV28 to TRBJ2-5, with TRBD2 matching over 7 bases. Germline trimming cut 1 base from V and 5 bases from J; bases unmatched to any gene: 4. CDR3 length: 14 residues. Looked up from germline, CDR1 is MDHEN and CDR2 is SYDVKM. The CDR3 coding sequence is TGTGCCAGCAGTTTATCCGGGCGGGGGGAGACCCAGTACTTC. Residues: CASSLSGRGETQYF.

J is TRBJ2-7 and V is TRBV5-6; 8 nucleotides agree with TRBD2. The CDR3 is 17 residues long. The germline V gene encodes CDR1 SGHDT and CDR2 YYEEEE. J was trimmed by 0 bases and V by 0 bases; bases with no gene match: 8. In nucleotides, the CDR3 is TGTGCCAGCAGCTTGGCCTTCGGGGGGGCTCTCTCCTACGAGCAGTACTTC. Its protein product is CASSLAFGGALSYEQYF. Drawing the rest from reference TRBV5-6 and TRBJ2-7, the complete variable domain is DAGVTQSPTHLIKTRGQQVTLRCSPKSGHDTVSWYQQALGQGPQFIFQYYEEEERQRGNFPDRFSGHQFPNYSSELNVNALLLGDSALYLCASSLAFGGALSYEQYFGPGTRLTVT.

The chain recombines TRBV2 with TRBJ1-1; perhaps TRBD1 as D (5 bases). Trimming stripped 10 bases from V and 1 base from J, with 16 bases between. The CDR3 is 14 residues long. The V gene's germline CDR1 is SNHLY and CDR2 FYNNEI. In DNA form, the CDR3 reads TGTGCCACCCAAAAGGGGCTCACGAACACTGAAGCTTTCTTT. Translation: CATQKGLTNTEAFF.

The chain links TRBV19 to TRBJ2-1; possible D gene TRBD1, 6 bases. Between the trimmed V and J ends, which lost 5 bases and 5 bases, there was a span of 10 bases. Per the germline V gene, CDR1 is LNHDA and CDR2 is SQIVND (reference sequence). The CDR3 runs to 13 residues. The CDR3 region has the DNA TGTGCCAGTAGTCTGGGACAAAACAATGAGCAGTTCTTC. This codes for CASSLGQNNEQFF. Together with reference TRBV19 and TRBJ2-1, the CDR3 gives the full variable domain: DGGITQSPKYLFRKEGQNVTLSCEQNLNHDAMYWYRQDPGQGLRLIYYSQIVNDFQKGDIAEGYSVSREKKESFPLTVTSAQKNPTAFYLCASSLGQNNEQFFGPGTRLTVL.

This CDR3 is CASSLAGHTYEQYF. In nucleotides, the CDR3 is TGTGCCAGCAGCTTAGCCGGACATACCTACGAGCAGTACTTC. The gene calls are TRBV13 and TRBJ2-7, with D perhaps TRBD1 (5 bases). Germline loops: CDR1 PRHDT, CDR2 FYEKMQ (reference sequence). V was clipped by 1 base and J by 2 bases, with 9 bases between them. This CDR3 region has 14 residues.